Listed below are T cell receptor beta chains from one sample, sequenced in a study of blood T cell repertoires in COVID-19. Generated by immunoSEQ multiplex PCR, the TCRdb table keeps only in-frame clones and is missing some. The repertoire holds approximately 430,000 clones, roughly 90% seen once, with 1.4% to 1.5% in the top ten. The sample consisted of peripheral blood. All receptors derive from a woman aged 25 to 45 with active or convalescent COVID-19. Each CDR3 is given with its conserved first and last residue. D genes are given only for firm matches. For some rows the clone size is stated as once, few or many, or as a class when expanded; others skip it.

cdr3_nt: TGTGCCAGCAGCTTGTCTGCTAAGAGCTATGGCTACACCTTC
cdr3_aa: CASSLSAKSYGYTF
d_call: .
j_call: TRBJ1-2
v_call: TRBV5-6
clone_size: few

cdr3_nt: TGCGCCAGCAGCACCGGGACAGGGGGTAGGACTGAAGCTTTCTTT
cdr3_aa: CASSTGTGGRTEAFF
d_call: TRBD1
j_call: TRBJ1-1
v_call: TRBV5-1
clone_size: .

cdr3_nt: TGTGCCAGCTCAGGGGATGGGGAGACCCAGTACTTC
cdr3_aa: CASSGDGETQYF
d_call: .
j_call: TRBJ2-5
v_call: TRBV19
clone_size: .

cdr3_nt: TGTGCCAGCAGGACAGGGGGTTCCTACGAGCAGTACTTC
cdr3_aa: CASRTGGSYEQYF
d_call: TRBD1
j_call: TRBJ2-7
v_call: TRBV25-1
clone_size: .

cdr3_nt: TGTGCCAGCAGCATGGACTTTGAGACTACCTACGAGCAGTACTTC
cdr3_aa: CASSMDFETTYEQYF
d_call: .
j_call: TRBJ2-7
v_call: TRBV5-4
clone_size: .

cdr3_nt: TGTGCCAGCAGCCCCGAAGGGACTAGCTTTTCCTACAATGAGCAGTTCTTC
cdr3_aa: CASSPEGTSFSYNEQFF
d_call: TRBD2
j_call: TRBJ2-1
v_call: TRBV11-2
clone_size: .

cdr3_nt: TGCGCCAGCAGCCTGACAGGGAAGGCGGACACTGAAGCTTTCTTT
cdr3_aa: CASSLTGKADTEAFF
d_call: TRBD1
j_call: TRBJ1-1
v_call: TRBV5-1
clone_size: .

cdr3_nt: TGTGCCAGTAGTATGCGAGCTGACACGAACACCGGGGAGCTGTTTTTT
cdr3_aa: CASSMRADTNTGELFF
d_call: .
j_call: TRBJ2-2
v_call: TRBV19
clone_size: once

cdr3_nt: TGTGCCAGCAGTTTAAACAGGGGGCAGCCCCAGCATTTT
cdr3_aa: CASSLNRGQPQHF
d_call: TRBD1
j_call: TRBJ1-5
v_call: TRBV12-3/TRBV12-4
clone_size: .

cdr3_nt: TGTGCCAGCAGCTCCCGGGACTCAGTATATTGGAACACTGAAGCTTTCTTT
cdr3_aa: CASSSRDSVYWNTEAFF
d_call: .
j_call: TRBJ1-1
v_call: TRBV5-4
clone_size: once

cdr3_nt: TGTGCCAGCTTTATAGTCGGGGGGACTGAAGCTTTCTTT
cdr3_aa: CASFIVGGTEAFF
d_call: .
j_call: TRBJ1-1
v_call: TRBV2
clone_size: .

cdr3_nt: TGTGCCAGCAGCGCTCAAGGGGATTCAGTTTACACTGAAGCTTTCTTT
cdr3_aa: CASSAQGDSVYTEAFF
d_call: .
j_call: TRBJ1-1
v_call: TRBV9
clone_size: .

cdr3_nt: TGTGCCAGCAGTTCACCCTTCGACAGGGACGAGCAGTACTTC
cdr3_aa: CASSSPFDRDEQYF
d_call: TRBD1
j_call: TRBJ2-7
v_call: TRBV6-5
clone_size: .

cdr3_nt: TGTGCCAGCAGCTTGTCCCCCGGGACAGGGAGCTATGGCTACACCTTC
cdr3_aa: CASSLSPGTGSYGYTF
d_call: TRBD1
j_call: TRBJ1-2
v_call: TRBV5-5
clone_size: .

cdr3_nt: TGCGCCAGCAGCCAAGATCAGGGGCACTCTGGAAACACCATATATTTT
cdr3_aa: CASSQDQGHSGNTIYF
d_call: .
j_call: TRBJ1-3
v_call: TRBV4-1
clone_size: .

cdr3_nt: TGCGCCAGCAGCCCCCCCAGGACACGTGAAGCTTTCTTT
cdr3_aa: CASSPPRTREAFF
d_call: .
j_call: TRBJ1-1
v_call: TRBV4-1
clone_size: .

cdr3_nt: TGTGCCAGCAGCGAGATGGGGGTCGGGGGGGAAAAACTGTTTTTT
cdr3_aa: CASSEMGVGGEKLFF
d_call: .
j_call: TRBJ1-4
v_call: TRBV7-2
clone_size: .

cdr3_nt: TGTGCCAGCAGCGACGACAAGGGCTACACCTTC
cdr3_aa: CASSDDKGYTF
d_call: .
j_call: TRBJ1-2
v_call: TRBV2
clone_size: once

cdr3_nt: TGTGCCCGCCACGAGGGACTAGCGGGAGACAATGAGCAGTTCTTC
cdr3_aa: CARHEGLAGDNEQFF
d_call: TRBD2
j_call: TRBJ2-1
v_call: TRBV30
clone_size: .

cdr3_nt: TGTGCCAGCAGTGCCCAGGGGTCAGCATACGGGGAGCTGTTTTTT
cdr3_aa: CASSAQGSAYGELFF
d_call: .
j_call: TRBJ2-2
v_call: TRBV25-1
clone_size: .

cdr3_nt: TGCGCCAGCGCCAGGGAGGGGGGCAATCAGCCCCAGCATTTT
cdr3_aa: CASAREGGNQPQHF
d_call: .
j_call: TRBJ1-5
v_call: TRBV5-1
clone_size: .

cdr3_nt: TGTGCCAGCAGTGAAATATATGAAAAACTGTTTTTT
cdr3_aa: CASSEIYEKLFF
d_call: .
j_call: TRBJ1-4
v_call: TRBV2
clone_size: .

cdr3_nt: TGTGCCAGCAGCTCCCAACCGGGACAGGGGGGGTCTGGCTATGGCTACACCTTC
cdr3_aa: CASSSQPGQGGSGYGYTF
d_call: TRBD1
j_call: TRBJ1-2
v_call: TRBV7-2
clone_size: .

cdr3_nt: TGTGCCAGCAGCTTCGACAGGGTAGGGACTGAAGCTTTCTTT
cdr3_aa: CASSFDRVGTEAFF
d_call: TRBD1
j_call: TRBJ1-1
v_call: TRBV7-2
clone_size: .

cdr3_nt: TGTGCCGGACGGACACTCTCTAATGAAAAACTGTTTTTT
cdr3_aa: CAGRTLSNEKLFF
d_call: .
j_call: TRBJ1-4
v_call: TRBV30
clone_size: .

cdr3_nt: TGTGCCAGCACAATAGACGGAGGCCGGGTTGGGGCTTTCTTT
cdr3_aa: CASTIDGGRVGAFF
d_call: .
j_call: TRBJ1-1
v_call: TRBV11-1
clone_size: .

cdr3_nt: TGTGCCAGCAGTTCTCCGCTGGGAGGGAAAGAGACCCAGTACTTC
cdr3_aa: CASSSPLGGKETQYF
d_call: TRBD2
j_call: TRBJ2-5
v_call: TRBV6-5
clone_size: .

cdr3_nt: TGTGCCAGTAGTACTTTACATGGACAGGGAGATACTGAAGCTTTCTTT
cdr3_aa: CASSTLHGQGDTEAFF
d_call: TRBD1
j_call: TRBJ1-1
v_call: TRBV19
clone_size: .

cdr3_nt: TGCGCCAGCAGCTTCGGACAGACTGGAAACACCATATATTTT
cdr3_aa: CASSFGQTGNTIYF
d_call: .
j_call: TRBJ1-3
v_call: TRBV5-1
clone_size: .

cdr3_nt: TGCGCCAGCAGCCAAGAGACTAGCGGGACCAATACGCAGTATTTT
cdr3_aa: CASSQETSGTNTQYF
d_call: TRBD2
j_call: TRBJ2-3
v_call: TRBV4-1
clone_size: .

cdr3_nt: TGTGCCAGTAGCAGGACAGGGTTTAATGAAAAACTGTTTTTT
cdr3_aa: CASSRTGFNEKLFF
d_call: TRBD1
j_call: TRBJ1-4
v_call: TRBV19
clone_size: .

cdr3_nt: TGTGCCATCCAAGGACAGGGTGGCTATGGCTACACCTTC
cdr3_aa: CAIQGQGGYGYTF
d_call: TRBD1
j_call: TRBJ1-2
v_call: TRBV2
clone_size: .

cdr3_nt: TGTGCCAGCAGCTACGACAGGTTAGGCTACACCTTC
cdr3_aa: CASSYDRLGYTF
d_call: .
j_call: TRBJ1-2
v_call: TRBV12-3/TRBV12-4
clone_size: .

cdr3_nt: TGTGCCAGCTCACAGCCGGGACAGGGGAGCACTGAAGCTTTCTTT
cdr3_aa: CASSQPGQGSTEAFF
d_call: TRBD1
j_call: TRBJ1-1
v_call: TRBV18
clone_size: few

cdr3_nt: TGTGCCAGTAGTGCCACAGGGGGGGGGCACACTGAAGCTTTCTTT
cdr3_aa: CASSATGGGHTEAFF
d_call: TRBD1
j_call: TRBJ1-1
v_call: TRBV19
clone_size: .

cdr3_nt: TGTGCCAGTAAACAGGATACTCGCAATCAGCCCCAGCATTTT
cdr3_aa: CASKQDTRNQPQHF
d_call: .
j_call: TRBJ1-5
v_call: TRBV19
clone_size: .

cdr3_nt: TGTGCCAGCAGTTGGGGGACAGCAGTGAAGGATCAGCCCCAGCATTTT
cdr3_aa: CASSWGTAVKDQPQHF
d_call: TRBD1
j_call: TRBJ1-5
v_call: TRBV6-6
clone_size: .

cdr3_nt: TGTGCCAGCAGCTTACCCCGGGAGCTGAACACTGAAGCTTTCTTT
cdr3_aa: CASSLPRELNTEAFF
d_call: .
j_call: TRBJ1-1
v_call: TRBV7-7
clone_size: .